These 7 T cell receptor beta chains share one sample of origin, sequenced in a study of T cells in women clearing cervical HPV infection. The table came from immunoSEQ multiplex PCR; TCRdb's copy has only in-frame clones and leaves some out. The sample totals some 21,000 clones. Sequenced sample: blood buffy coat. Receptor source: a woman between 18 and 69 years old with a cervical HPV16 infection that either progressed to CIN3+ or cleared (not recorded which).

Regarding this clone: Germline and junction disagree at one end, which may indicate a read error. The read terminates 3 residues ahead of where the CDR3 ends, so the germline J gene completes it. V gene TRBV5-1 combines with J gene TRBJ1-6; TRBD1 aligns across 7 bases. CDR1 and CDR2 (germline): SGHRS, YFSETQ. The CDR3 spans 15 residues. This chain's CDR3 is CASSLGQEYSSPLHF. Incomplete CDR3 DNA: TGCGCCAGCAGCTTAGGACAGGAGTATAGTTCACCC.

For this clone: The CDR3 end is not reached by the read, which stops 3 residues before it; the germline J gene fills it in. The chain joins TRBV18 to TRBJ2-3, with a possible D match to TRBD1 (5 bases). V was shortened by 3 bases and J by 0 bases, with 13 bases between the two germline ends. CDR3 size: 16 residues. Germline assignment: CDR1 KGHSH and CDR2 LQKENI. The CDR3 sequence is CASSPPSKGSTDTQYF. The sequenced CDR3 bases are TGTGCCAGCTCACCTCCCAGTAAGGGGAGCACAGATACG.

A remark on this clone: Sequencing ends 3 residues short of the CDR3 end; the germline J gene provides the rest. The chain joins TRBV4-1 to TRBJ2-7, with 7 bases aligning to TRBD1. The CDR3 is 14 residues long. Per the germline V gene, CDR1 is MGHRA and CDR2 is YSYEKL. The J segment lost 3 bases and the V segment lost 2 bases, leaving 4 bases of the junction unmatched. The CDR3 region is CASSQRDSNYEQYF. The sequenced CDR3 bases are TGCGCCAGCAGCCAAAGGGACAGCAACTACGAG.

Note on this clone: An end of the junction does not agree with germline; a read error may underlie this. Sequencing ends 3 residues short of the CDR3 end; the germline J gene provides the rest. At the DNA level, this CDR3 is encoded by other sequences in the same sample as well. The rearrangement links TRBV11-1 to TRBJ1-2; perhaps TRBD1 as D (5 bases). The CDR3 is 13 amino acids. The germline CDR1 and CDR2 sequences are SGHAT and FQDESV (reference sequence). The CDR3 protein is CASSPWGRDGYTF. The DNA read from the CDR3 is TGTGCCAGCAGCCCATGGGGCAGAGATGGT.

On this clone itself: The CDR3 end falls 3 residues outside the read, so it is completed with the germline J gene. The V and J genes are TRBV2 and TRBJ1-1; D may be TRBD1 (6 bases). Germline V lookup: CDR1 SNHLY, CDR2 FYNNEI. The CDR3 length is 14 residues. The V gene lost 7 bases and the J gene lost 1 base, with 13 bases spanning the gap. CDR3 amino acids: CASTVGQTNTEAFF. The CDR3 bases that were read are TGTGCCAGCACTGTCGGACAGACGAACACTGAA.

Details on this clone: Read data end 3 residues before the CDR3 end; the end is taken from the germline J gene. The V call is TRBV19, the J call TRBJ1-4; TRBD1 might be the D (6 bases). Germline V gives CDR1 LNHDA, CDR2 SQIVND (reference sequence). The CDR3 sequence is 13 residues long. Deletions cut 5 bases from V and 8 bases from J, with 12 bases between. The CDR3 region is CASSWMGAEKLFF. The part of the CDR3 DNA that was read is TGTGCCAGTAGTTGGATGGGGGCGGAAAAA.

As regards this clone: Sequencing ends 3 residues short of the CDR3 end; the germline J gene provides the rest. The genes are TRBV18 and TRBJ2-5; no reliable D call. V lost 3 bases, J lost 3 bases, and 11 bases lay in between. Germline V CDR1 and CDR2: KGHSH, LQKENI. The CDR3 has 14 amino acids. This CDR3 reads CASSPKKLEETQYF. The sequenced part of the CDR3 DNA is TGTGCCAGCTCACCCAAAAAACTTGAAGAGACC.